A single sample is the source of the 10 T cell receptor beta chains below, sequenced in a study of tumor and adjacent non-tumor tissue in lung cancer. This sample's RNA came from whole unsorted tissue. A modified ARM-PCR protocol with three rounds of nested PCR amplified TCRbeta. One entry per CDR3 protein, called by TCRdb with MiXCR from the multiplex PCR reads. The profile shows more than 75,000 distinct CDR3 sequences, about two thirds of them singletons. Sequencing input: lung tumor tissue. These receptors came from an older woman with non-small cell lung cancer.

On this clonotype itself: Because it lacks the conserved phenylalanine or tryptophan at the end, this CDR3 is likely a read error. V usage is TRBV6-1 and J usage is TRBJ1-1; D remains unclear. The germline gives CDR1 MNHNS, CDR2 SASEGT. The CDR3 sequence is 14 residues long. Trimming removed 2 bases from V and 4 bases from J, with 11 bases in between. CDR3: CASSEWGTSTEAFY. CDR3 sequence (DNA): TGTGCCAGCAGTGAATGGGGAACGAGCACTGAAGCTTTCTAT.

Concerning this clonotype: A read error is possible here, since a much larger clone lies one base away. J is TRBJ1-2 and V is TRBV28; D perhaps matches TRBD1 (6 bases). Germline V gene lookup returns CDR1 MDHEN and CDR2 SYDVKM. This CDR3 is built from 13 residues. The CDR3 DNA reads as TGTGCCAGAAGTTTATCAGGGGTGAGGGGCTACACCTTC. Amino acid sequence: CARSLSGVRGYTF.

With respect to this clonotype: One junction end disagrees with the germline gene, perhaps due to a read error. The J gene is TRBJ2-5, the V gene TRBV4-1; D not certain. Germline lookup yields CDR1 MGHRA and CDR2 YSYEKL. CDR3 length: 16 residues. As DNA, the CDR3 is TGCGCCAACAGCCCCTATCGGGCCTTCGTGGGGGAGACCCAGTACTTC. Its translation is CANSPYRAFVGETQYF.

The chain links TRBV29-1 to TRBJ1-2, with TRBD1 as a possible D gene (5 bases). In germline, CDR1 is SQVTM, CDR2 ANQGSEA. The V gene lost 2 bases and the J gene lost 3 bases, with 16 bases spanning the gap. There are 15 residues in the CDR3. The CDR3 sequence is CSVEHMGLADYGYTF. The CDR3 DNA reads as TGCAGCGTTGAACACATGGGGCTAGCTGACTATGGCTACACCTTC. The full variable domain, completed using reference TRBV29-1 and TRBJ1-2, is SAVISQKPSRDICQRGTSLTIQCQVDSQVTMMFWYRQQPGQSLTLIATANQGSEATYESGFVIDKFPISRPNLTFSTLTVSNMSPEDSSIYLCSVEHMGLADYGYTFGSGTRLTVV.

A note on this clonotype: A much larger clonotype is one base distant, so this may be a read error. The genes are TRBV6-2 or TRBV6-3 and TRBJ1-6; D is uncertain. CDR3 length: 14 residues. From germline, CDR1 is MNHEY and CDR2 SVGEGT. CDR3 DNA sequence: TGTGCCGGCAGTACGGGGATTCGTAGTTCACCCCTCCACTTT. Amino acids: CAGSTGIRSSPLHF.

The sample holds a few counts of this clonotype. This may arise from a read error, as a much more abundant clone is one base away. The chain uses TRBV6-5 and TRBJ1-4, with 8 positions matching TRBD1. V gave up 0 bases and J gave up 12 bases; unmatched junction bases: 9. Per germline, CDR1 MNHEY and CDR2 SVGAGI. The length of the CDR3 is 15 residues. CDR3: CASSYSGTGGEELFF. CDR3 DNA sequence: TGTGCCAGCAGTTACTCTGGGACAGGAGGGGAAGAACTGTTTTTT.

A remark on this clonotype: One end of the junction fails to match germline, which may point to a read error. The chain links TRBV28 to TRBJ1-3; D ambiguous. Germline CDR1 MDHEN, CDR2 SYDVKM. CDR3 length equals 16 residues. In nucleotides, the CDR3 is TGTGCCGGCAGTTTAACAGCAGGCCAGAGTGGAAACACCATATATTTT. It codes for CAGSLTAGQSGNTIYF.

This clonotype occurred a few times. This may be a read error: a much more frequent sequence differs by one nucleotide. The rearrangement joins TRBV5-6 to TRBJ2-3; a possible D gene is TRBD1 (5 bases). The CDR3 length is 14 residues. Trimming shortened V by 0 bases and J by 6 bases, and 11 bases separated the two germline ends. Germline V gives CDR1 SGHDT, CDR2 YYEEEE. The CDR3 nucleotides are TGTGCCAGCAGCTTGGTGACAGTCCGGGATACGCAGTATTTT. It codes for CASSLVTVRDTQYF. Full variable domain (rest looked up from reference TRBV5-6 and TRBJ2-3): DAGVTQSPTHLIKTRGQQVTLRCSPKSGHDTVSWYQQALGQGPQFIFQYYEEEERQRGNFPDRFSGHQFPNYSSELNVNALLLGDSALYLCASSLVTVRDTQYFGPGTRLTVL.

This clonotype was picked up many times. The CDR3 DNA reads TGTGCCAGCAACTTCGGAGGGGACTATGGCTACACCTTC. Encoded protein: CASNFGGDYGYTF. This rearrangement joins TRBV28 to TRBJ1-2; D perhaps matches TRBD1 (5 bases). Germline V lookup: CDR1 MDHEN, CDR2 SYDVKM. V dropped 7 bases and J dropped 3 bases, with 12 bases sitting between them. This CDR3 contains 13 residues.

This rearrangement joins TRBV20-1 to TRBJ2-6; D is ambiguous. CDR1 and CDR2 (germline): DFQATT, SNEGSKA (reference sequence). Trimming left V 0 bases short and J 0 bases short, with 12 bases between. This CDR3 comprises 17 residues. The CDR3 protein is CSARDRMTHSGANVLTF. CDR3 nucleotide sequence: TGCAGTGCTAGAGATCGTATGACGCACTCTGGGGCCAACGTCCTGACTTTC.